What follows are 2 T cell receptor beta chains derived from one specimen sequenced in a study of blood T cell repertoires in COVID-19. Here immunoSEQ multiplex PCR was the method, and the copy in TCRdb shows in-frame clones only, minus some. In the table there are 80,000 to 100,000 clones, around 84% of which are singletons. The specimen sequenced was peripheral blood. The source is a woman of 80 years or more in a cohort sampled during active or convalescent COVID-19.

The V call is TRBV9, the J call TRBJ1-1; TRBD1 agrees at 7 bases. V was clipped by 3 bases and J by 1 base; unmatched bases: 3. CDR1 and CDR2 (germline): SGDLS, YYNGEE. The CDR3 sequence is 14 residues long. The CDR3 is CASSETGTNTEAFF. DNA for the CDR3: TGTGCCAGCAGCGAGACAGGGACGAACACTGAAGCTTTCTTT. Filled out from reference TRBV9 and TRBJ1-1, the complete variable domain reads DSGVTQTPKHLITATGQRVTLRCSPRSGDLSVYWYQQSLDQGLQFLIQYYNGEERAKGNILERFSAQQFPDLHSELNLSSLELGDSALYFCASSETGTNTEAFFGQGTRLTVV.

The V gene is TRBV12-5, the J gene TRBJ2-7; D not certain. The germline gives CDR1 LGHNT, CDR2 FRNRAP. Trimming left V 7 bases short and J 0 bases short, with 19 bases between. The CDR3 runs to 16 residues. Here the CDR3 DNA reads TGTGCTAGTGACATCATCAGAAAGCCTAGCTCCTACGAGCAGTACGTC. This translates into CASDIIRKPSSYEQYV.